A selection of T cell receptor beta chains follows, all from one sample in a study of blood T cell repertoires in COVID-19. Assay used: immunoSEQ multiplex PCR; TCRdb lists only in-frame clones, some missing. Here the sample spans around 250,000 clones, approximately 88% being singletons. Source material: peripheral blood. These TCRs come from a woman in her 70s with COVID-19, enrolled during active disease. Each CDR3 is given with its conserved first and last residue. D genes are given only for firm matches. Size values are once, few and many counts, or a class for expanded clones, and some rows have none.

J gene	D gene	clone size	V gene	CDR3 DNA	CDR3 protein
TRBJ1-5	.	.	TRBV5-1	TGCGCCAGCAGCTTGGCTGGGGGGGGGCGCGAGCCCCAGCATTTT	CASSLAGGGREPQHF
TRBJ2-7	TRBD2	.	TRBV19	TGTGCCAGTAGGCCGGGACTAGCGGGAGCCTACGAGCAGTACTTC	CASRPGLAGAYEQYF
TRBJ1-4	.	.	TRBV11-2	TGTGCCAGCAGCCAACAGGGTTCTTTTGAAAAACTGTTTTTT	CASSQQGSFEKLFF
TRBJ1-1	.	.	TRBV7-2	TGTGCCAGCAGCTTATCTCCACAGGGGAACACTGAAGCTTTCTTT	CASSLSPQGNTEAFF
TRBJ2-7	TRBD1	.	TRBV28	TGTGCCAGCAGTGAATACCGGGACAGAAGTCTCTACGAGCAGTACTTC	CASSEYRDRSLYEQYF
TRBJ2-6	.	.	TRBV28	TGTGCCAGCAGTCCCGCGGAATCTGGGGCCAACGTCCTGACTTTC	CASSPAESGANVLTF
TRBJ2-7	TRBD1	.	TRBV11-1	TGTGCCAGCAGCCGGGACAGGGCGGTCTACGAGCAGTACTTC	CASSRDRAVYEQYF
TRBJ1-5	.	.	TRBV28	TGTGCCAGCAGGAGAAACAGGGATTTTGAGCCCCAGCATTTT	CASRRNRDFEPQHF
TRBJ2-5	.	.	TRBV5-6	TGTGCCAGCAGCTTGTTCTCCAGGGACCAAGAGACCCAGTACTTC	CASSLFSRDQETQYF
TRBJ2-7	TRBD2	.	TRBV19	TGTGCCAGTGATAGCGGGAGCTCCTACGAGCAGTACTTC	CASDSGSSYEQYF
TRBJ2-3	.	.	TRBV5-5	TGTGCCAGCAGCAGAATAGGCACAGATACGCAGTATTTT	CASSRIGTDTQYF
TRBJ2-1	TRBD2	.	TRBV11-2	TGTGCCAGCAGCTTGCGAACTAGCGCCATTTACAATGAGCAGTTCTTC	CASSLRTSAIYNEQFF
TRBJ2-7	TRBD2	.	TRBV9	TGTGCCAGCAGCGTAGCACGAGCGGGAGGATCCGAGCAGTACTTC	CASSVARAGGSEQYF
TRBJ2-5	.	.	TRBV24-1	TGTGCCACTTCCAGGGGCTGGGAGACCCAGTACTTC	CATSRGWETQYF
TRBJ2-7	.	.	TRBV5-1	TGCGCCAGCAGCTTCACCGGTCCGGGATACGAGCAGTACTTC	CASSFTGPGYEQYF
TRBJ1-2	.	.	TRBV5-1	TGCGCCAGCAGCCTTGACGACTGGGATGGCTACACCTTC	CASSLDDWDGYTF
TRBJ2-7	.	once	TRBV29-1	TGCAGCGTTGCCAGGTACTCCTACGAGCAGTACTTC	CSVARYSYEQYF
TRBJ2-3	.	.	TRBV28	TGTGCCAGCAACCCGCACGGGGTCGGCACAGATACGCAGTATTTT	CASNPHGVGTDTQYF
TRBJ1-3	.	.	TRBV3-1/TRBV3-2	TGTGCCAGCAGCGTCGTGTGGAGCTCTGGAAACACCATATATTTT	CASSVVWSSGNTIYF
TRBJ1-2	.	.	TRBV29-1	TGCAGTACATCGACAGGCCACTTC	CSTSTGHF
TRBJ2-7	TRBD1	.	TRBV2	TGTGCCAGCAGAGCCCAGGGGGCTTACGAGCAGTACTTC	CASRAQGAYEQYF
TRBJ1-2	TRBD1	.	TRBV30	TGTGCCTGGGGACAGGGGGCTGGGTATGGCTACACCTTC	CAWGQGAGYGYTF
TRBJ2-6	.	once	TRBV12-3/TRBV12-4	TGTGCCAGCACCAGTGCTGGGGCCAACGTCCTGACTTTC	CASTSAGANVLTF
TRBJ1-4	.	.	TRBV7-6	TGTGCCAGCAGCCGAGTTGCAACTAATGAAAAACTGTTTTTT	CASSRVATNEKLFF
TRBJ1-5	TRBD1	few	TRBV24-1	TGTGCCACCAGTGATTCGGGACAGCCCTTCAATCAGCCCCAGCATTTT	CATSDSGQPFNQPQHF
TRBJ2-7	.	.	TRBV10-3	TGTGCCATCAGTGAGTCGTCGGGGGGCCCCTACGAGCAGTACTTC	CAISESSGGPYEQYF
TRBJ2-5	.	once	TRBV7-9	TGTGCCAGCAGCTTACACGGGGTGAAGGGTGAGACCCAGTACTTC	CASSLHGVKGETQYF
TRBJ1-4	TRBD1	.	TRBV7-9	TGTGCCAGCAGCTTAGAGGGGGCTTTGACTAATGAAAAACTGTTTTTT	CASSLEGALTNEKLFF
TRBJ2-7	TRBD1	.	TRBV18	TGTGCCAGCTCACCGGGGACAGGGACTACCTACGAGCAGTACTTC	CASSPGTGTTYEQYF
TRBJ2-1	.	medium-sized	TRBV4-1	TGCGCCAGCAGCCAAGAAACTAATGAGCAGTTCTTC	CASSQETNEQFF
TRBJ2-6	TRBD1	.	TRBV5-6	TGTGCCAGCAGCGTGGGACAGGGGGCTGGTGGGGCCAACGTCCTGACTTTC	CASSVGQGAGGANVLTF
TRBJ2-5	.	.	TRBV7-2	TGTGCCAGCAGCCCTCGAAATGACAGGAAAGAGACCCAGTACTTC	CASSPRNDRKETQYF
TRBJ1-2	.	.	TRBV7-2	TGTGCCAGCAGCTTAGACAGTAACTATGGCTACACCTTC	CASSLDSNYGYTF
TRBJ1-2	.	.	TRBV19	TGTGCCAGTAGTTTAGAAACAAGCGGGCTATATGGCTACACCTTC	CASSLETSGLYGYTF
TRBJ2-7	TRBD2	.	TRBV5-5	TGTGCCAGCAGCTGGGGACTAGCGGGAGGCACCTACGAGCAGTACTTC	CASSWGLAGGTYEQYF
TRBJ1-5	.	.	TRBV5-1	TGCGCCACCGAGAATAGCAATCAGCCCCAGCATTTT	CATENSNQPQHF
TRBJ2-2	TRBD2	few	TRBV5-1	TGCGCCAGCACCCCGGGAGGGGCGAACACCGGGGAGCTGTTTTTT	CASTPGGANTGELFF
TRBJ2-7	TRBD2	once	TRBV5-4	TGTGCCAGCAGCTCCCCAAGGACTAGCGGGAGCTACGAGCAGTACTTC	CASSSPRTSGSYEQYF
TRBJ2-7	TRBD2	.	TRBV5-1	TGCGCCAGCAGCTTGGGGACTAGCGGGGACGAGCAGTACTTC	CASSLGTSGDEQYF
TRBJ2-2	.	.	TRBV1	TGCACCAGCAGCCAAACGACTACTTCCGCGAACACCGGGGAGCTGTTTTTT	CTSSQTTTSANTGELFF
TRBJ2-3	.	.	TRBV2	TGTGCCGGGGGACTCGCCCTCTGGGATACGCAGTATTTT	CAGGLALWDTQYF
TRBJ1-5	.	.	TRBV19	TGTGCCAGTCTTGACAGGCCCAATCAGCCCCAGCATTTT	CASLDRPNQPQHF